This TCR beta chain was retrieved from a study of T cells after yellow fever vaccination. Looking at the study overall: Fractions of low cell number were prepared using SMART-Seq v4 Ultra Low Input.

Overall study results and limits: The study found a weaker secondary response that peaked faster, day 5 versus 15.

From the 5' RACE reads, TCRdb called clonotypes with MiXCR, one entry per CDR3 protein. This sample has just under 600,000 distinct CDR3 sequences, with approximately 12% found just once. Notes on this clonotype: As yet, its antigen is unknown.

V was shortened by 0 bases and J by 4 bases, with 12 bases between the two germline ends. Germline assignment: CDR1 DFQATT and CDR2 SNEGSKA (reference sequence). The CDR3 is 14 residues long. The clonotype originates from a man aged 25-40 years who received the YFV17D yellow fever vaccine. Material: PBMCs, obtained on the day of the yellow fever booster vaccination. J is TRBJ1-2 and V is TRBV20-1; D gene uncertain. CDR3 DNA: TGCAGTGCTAGAGATAATTCGGCAGTCTATGGCTACACCTTC. It is translated as CSARDNSAVYGYTF.